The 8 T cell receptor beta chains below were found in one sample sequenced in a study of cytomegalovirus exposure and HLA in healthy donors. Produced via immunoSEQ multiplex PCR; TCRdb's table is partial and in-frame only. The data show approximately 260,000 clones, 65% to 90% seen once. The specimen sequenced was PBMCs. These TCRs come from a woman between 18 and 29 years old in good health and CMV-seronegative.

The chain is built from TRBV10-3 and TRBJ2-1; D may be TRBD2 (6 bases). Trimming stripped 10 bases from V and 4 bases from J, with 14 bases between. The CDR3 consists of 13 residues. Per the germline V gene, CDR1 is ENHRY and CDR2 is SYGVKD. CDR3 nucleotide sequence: TGTGCCACGACTAGAGACTCGTACAATGAGCAGTTCTTC. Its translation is CATTRDSYNEQFF.

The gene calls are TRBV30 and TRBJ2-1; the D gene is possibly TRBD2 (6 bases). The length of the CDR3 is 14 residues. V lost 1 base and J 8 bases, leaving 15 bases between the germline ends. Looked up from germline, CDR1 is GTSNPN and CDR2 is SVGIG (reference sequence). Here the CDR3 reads CAWSGDGRPDEQFF. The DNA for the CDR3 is TGTGCCTGGAGTGGCGACGGGAGACCGGATGAGCAGTTCTTC.

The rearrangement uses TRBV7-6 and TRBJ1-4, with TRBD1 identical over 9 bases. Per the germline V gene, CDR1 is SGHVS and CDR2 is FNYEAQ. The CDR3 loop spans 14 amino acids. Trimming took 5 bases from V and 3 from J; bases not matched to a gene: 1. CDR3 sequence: CASSRDRANEKLFF. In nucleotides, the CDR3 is TGTGCCAGCAGCCGGGACAGGGCTAATGAAAAACTGTTTTTT.

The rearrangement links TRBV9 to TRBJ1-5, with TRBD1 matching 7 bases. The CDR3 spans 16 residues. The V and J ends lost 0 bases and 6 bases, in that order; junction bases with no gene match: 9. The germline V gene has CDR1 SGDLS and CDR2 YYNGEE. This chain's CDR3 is CASSVGPTGAGQPQHF. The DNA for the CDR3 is TGTGCCAGCAGCGTAGGACCCACAGGGGCCGGTCAGCCCCAGCATTTT.

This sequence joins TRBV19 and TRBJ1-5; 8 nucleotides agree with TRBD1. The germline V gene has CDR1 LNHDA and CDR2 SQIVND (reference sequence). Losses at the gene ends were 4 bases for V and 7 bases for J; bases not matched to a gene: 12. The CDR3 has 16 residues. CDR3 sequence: CASSTVQGVGGQPQHF. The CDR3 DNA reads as TGTGCCAGTAGTACGGTACAGGGGGTAGGGGGGCAGCCCCAGCATTTT. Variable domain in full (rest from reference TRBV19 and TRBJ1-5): DGGITQSPKYLFRKEGQNVTLSCEQNLNHDAMYWYRQDPGQGLRLIYYSQIVNDFQKGDIAEGYSVSREKKESFPLTVTSAQKNPTAFYLCASSTVQGVGGQPQHFGDGTRLSIL.

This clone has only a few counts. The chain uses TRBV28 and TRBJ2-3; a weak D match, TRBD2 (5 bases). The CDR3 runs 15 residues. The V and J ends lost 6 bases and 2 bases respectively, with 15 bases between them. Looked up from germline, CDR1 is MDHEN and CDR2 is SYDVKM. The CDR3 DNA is TGTGCCAGCAGCCCCATCCGGGGAGACACAGATACGCAGTATTTT. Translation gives CASSPIRGDTDTQYF.

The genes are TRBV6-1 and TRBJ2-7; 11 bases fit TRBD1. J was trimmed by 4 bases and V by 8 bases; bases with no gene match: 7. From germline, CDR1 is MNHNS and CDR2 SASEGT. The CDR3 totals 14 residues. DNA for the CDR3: TGTGCCAGCCCGGGGGGGACAGGGGGTTACGAGCAGTACTTC. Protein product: CASPGGTGGYEQYF.

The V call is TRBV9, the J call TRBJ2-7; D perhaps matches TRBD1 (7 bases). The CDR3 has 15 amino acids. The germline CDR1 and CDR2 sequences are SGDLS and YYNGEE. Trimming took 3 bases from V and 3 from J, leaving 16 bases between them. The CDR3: CASSGGVGGRYEQYF. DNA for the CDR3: TGTGCCAGCAGCGGCGGGGTAGGGGGCCGCTACGAGCAGTACTTC.